The 21 T cell receptor beta chains given below trace back to one sample, sequenced in a study of cytomegalovirus exposure and HLA in healthy donors. The study ran its PCR with 60 Vbeta and 13 Jbeta primers. This table comes from immunoSEQ multiplex PCR, and its TCRdb copy is limited to in-frame clones, with some not included. The data contain 270,000 or so clones, roughly 88% of them singletons. Sequencing used PBMCs. Receptors were obtained from a man aged 35 to 55 in good health and CMV-seropositive.

The J gene is TRBJ1-2, the V gene TRBV28, with 8 bases identical to TRBD1. The CDR3 covers 16 residues. The V and J ends lost 5 bases and 4 bases, in that order; junction bases with no gene match: 12. Germline V gene data show CDR1 as MDHEN and CDR2 as SYDVKM. In DNA form, the CDR3 reads TGTGCCAGCAGTCCGCCCAGGGACAGGAAAGTCTATGGCTACACCTTC. Amino acids: CASSPPRDRKVYGYTF.

This clone was detected once. V gene TRBV29-1 combines with J gene TRBJ2-3; TRBD2 agrees at 8 bases. CDR3 length: 14 amino acids. Germline-derived CDR1 and CDR2 are SQVTM and ANQGSEA. J lost 4 bases, V lost 3 bases, and 6 bases had no gene match. CDR3 DNA: TGCAGCGTTGAGGCGGGAGGCTTACCAGATACGCAGTATTTT. Protein product: CSVEAGGLPDTQYF.

This sequence joins TRBV2 and TRBJ1-2, with D hard to call. V lost 5 bases to trimming and J lost 3 bases, with 13 bases between them. The CDR3 covers 14 residues. Germline lookup yields CDR1 SNHLY and CDR2 FYNNEI. In DNA, the CDR3 is TGTGCCAGCAGTCCTGGGCTCTCCCACTATGGCTACACCTTC. Translated: CASSPGLSHYGYTF.

The chain has TRBV28 and TRBJ1-5; D uncertain. The V gene's germline CDR1 is MDHEN and CDR2 SYDVKM. The CDR3 loop spans 15 amino acids. Trimming took off 0 bases at V and 7 bases at J, with 13 bases between the two ends. The DNA of the CDR3 is TGTGCCAGCAGTTTATGGGTTGGGCCGCCCCAGCCCCAGCATTTT. This encodes CASSLWVGPPQPQHF.

This chain links TRBV5-1 with TRBJ2-7, with D possibly being TRBD1 (6 bases). V was pared by 0 bases and J by 5 bases, with 12 bases between. The CDR3 has 14 residues. Germline CDR1 is SGHRS and CDR2 is YFSETQ. CDR3 coding DNA: TGCGCCAGCAGCTTGGAGGCAGGGGTCAACGAGCAGTACTTC. It encodes CASSLEAGVNEQYF. The entire variable domain, with the rest obtained from reference TRBV5-1 and TRBJ2-7, is as follows: KAGVTQTPRYLIKTRGQQVTLSCSPISGHRSVSWYQQTPGQGLQFLFEYFSETQRNKGNFPGRFSGRQFSNSRSEMNVSTLELGDSALYLCASSLEAGVNEQYFGPGTRLTVT.

This rearrangement joins TRBV6-1 to TRBJ2-7; perhaps TRBD2 as D (6 bases). Trimming stripped 5 bases from V and 0 bases from J, with 8 bases between. The CDR3 is made up of 13 amino acids. Germline-derived CDR1 and CDR2 are MNHNS and SASEGT. CDR3 in DNA: TGTGCCAGCAGTAGCGGGTTCTCCTACGAGCAGTACTTC. Translation gives CASSSGFSYEQYF.

The chain joins TRBV4-1 to TRBJ1-5; 7 bases map to TRBD1. This CDR3 has 17 amino acids. The germline CDR1 and CDR2 sequences are MGHRA and YSYEKL. J lost 8 bases, V lost 2 bases, and 15 bases had no gene match. The CDR3, as DNA: TGCGCCAGCAGCCAATTGAGGGGGCGAACCCCTGGGAAGCCCCAGCATTTT. Protein sequence: CASSQLRGRTPGKPQHF.

This clone has a handful of counts. V gene TRBV2 combines with J gene TRBJ2-7; TRBD2 matches 11 bases. The CDR3 totals 16 residues. The junction had 8 bases not matched to a gene; V was cut back by 5 bases and J by 2 bases. The V gene's germline CDR1 is SNHLY and CDR2 FYNNEI. CDR3 loop: CASSHPLAGGAYEQYF. The CDR3 DNA reads as TGTGCCAGCAGTCACCCCCTAGCGGGAGGCGCCTACGAGCAGTACTTC.

V usage is TRBV2 and J usage is TRBJ2-1; tentatively, D is TRBD2 (6 bases). The germline V gene has CDR1 SNHLY and CDR2 FYNNEI. V was shortened by 7 bases and J by 0 bases, with 13 bases between the two germline ends. The CDR3 runs 15 residues. CDR3 amino acids: CASKGTQSSYNEQFF. The CDR3 DNA sequence: TGTGCCAGCAAGGGGACTCAGAGCTCCTACAATGAGCAGTTCTTC.

The CDR3 loop is CASSLQSGDGLANYNEQFF. CDR3 in DNA: TGTGCCAGCAGCTTACAGTCCGGAGACGGACTAGCGAACTACAATGAGCAGTTCTTC. The rearrangement links TRBV7-3 to TRBJ2-1; 9 bases fit TRBD2. Germline CDR1 reads SGHTA; CDR2 reads FQGTGA. This CDR3 contains 19 residues. V lost 2 bases and J lost 3; bases outside the gene matches: 14.

Worth noting for this clone: The sample has other DNA sequences that encode this CDR3 too. This chain links TRBV6-5 with TRBJ1-1, with D perhaps matching TRBD1 (6 bases). The germline V gene has CDR1 MNHEY and CDR2 SVGAGI. V lost 6 bases, J lost 2 bases, and 13 bases lay in between. The CDR3 covers 14 residues. Written as DNA, the CDR3 is TGTGCCAGCAGGGGGCAGGGGATTAACACTGAAGCTTTCTTT. Its translation: CASRGQGINTEAFF.

V is TRBV5-4 and J is TRBJ2-5; D gene uncertain. CDR1 is SGHNT, CDR2 YYREEE, per germline (reference sequence). The CDR3 sequence is 14 residues long. Trimming took 6 bases from V and 7 from J, leaving 19 bases between them. CDR3 sequence: CASNLRGSGGTQYF. The CDR3 coding sequence is TGTGCCAGCAACCTGCGAGGTTCGGGTGGGACCCAGTACTTC.

As concerns this clone: Relative to the germline gene, one junction end is altered; a read error may explain this. The chain has TRBV7-7 and TRBJ1-5; D is unclear. The CDR3 has 13 amino acids. The germline gives CDR1 SSHAT, CDR2 FNYEAQ (reference sequence). CDR3 nucleotides: TGTGCTAGCAGCTTATTCTTTTTTCAGCCCCAGCATTTT. Translating gives CASSLFFFQPQHF. Full variable domain (missing parts from reference TRBV7-7 and TRBJ1-5): GAGVSQSPRYKVTKRGQDVTLRCDPISSHATLYWYQQALGQGPEFLTYFNYEAQPDKSGLPSDRFSAERPEGSISTLTIQRTEQRDSAMYRCASSLFFFQPQHFGDGTRLSIL.

This clone was seen a few times. Other DNA sequences in this specimen translate into the identical CDR3. The chain employs TRBV29-1 and TRBJ1-1, with 7 positions matching TRBD1. The trim removed 4 bases at V and 1 base at J, leaving 0 bases unmatched. Germline assignment: CDR1 SQVTM and CDR2 ANQGSEA. CDR3 size: 12 residues. DNA of the CDR3: TGCAGCGTTGGACAGGGGAACACTGAAGCTTTCTTT. It specifies CSVGQGNTEAFF.

The chain employs TRBV29-1 and TRBJ1-1; no clear D. The ends were cut back, 3 bases at V and 1 base at J, with 9 bases in the middle. Germline CDR1 SQVTM, CDR2 ANQGSEA. The length of the CDR3 is 13 residues. CDR3 in amino acids: CSVEALKNTEAFF. Written as DNA, the CDR3 is TGCAGCGTTGAGGCCCTTAAGAACACTGAAGCTTTCTTT.

J is TRBJ1-1 and V is TRBV6-5; 11 bases are shared with TRBD1. The germline V gene has CDR1 MNHEY and CDR2 SVGAGI. The CDR3 sequence is 14 residues long. J lost 5 bases, V lost 6 bases, and 5 bases had no gene match. Here the CDR3 reads CASRDRGRRTEAFF. The DNA of the CDR3 is TGTGCCAGCAGGGACAGGGGGCGGCGGACTGAAGCTTTCTTT.

CDR3 sequence reads: CASSWRPGGPELFF. CDR3 nucleotide sequence: TGTGCCAGCAGTTGGAGACCCGGGGGACCCGAGCTGTTTTTT. This chain uses TRBV6-5 with TRBJ2-2; weak D call: TRBD2 (6 bases). Trimming cost V 4 bases and J 11 bases, with 17 bases left between them. The CDR3 has 14 amino acids. Germline CDR1 and CDR2: MNHEY and SVGAGI.

The chain couples TRBV6-5 to TRBJ1-6; D unresolved. The CDR3 covers 16 residues. The V gene lost 2 bases and the J gene lost 8 bases, with 16 bases spanning the gap. Germline lookup yields CDR1 MNHEY and CDR2 SVGAGI. CDR3 nucleotide sequence: TGTGCCAGCAGTTACAGCACTGGGAGGGCGTATTCACCCCTCCACTTT. Protein sequence: CASSYSTGRAYSPLHF.

This chain connects TRBV9 to TRBJ1-2; D gene ambiguous. V lost 0 bases and J 3 bases, leaving 12 bases between the germline ends. Per germline, CDR1 SGDLS and CDR2 YYNGEE. CDR3 size: 15 residues. Here the CDR3 reads CASSVGAKSDYGYTF. CDR3 DNA sequence: TGTGCCAGCAGCGTAGGCGCCAAGTCGGACTATGGCTACACCTTC.

The chain carries TRBV6-6 and TRBJ2-7, with 9 bases aligning to TRBD2. This CDR3 has 16 amino acids. Per germline, CDR1 MNHNY and CDR2 SVGAGI (reference sequence). V was clipped by 0 bases and J by 5 bases; unmatched bases: 8. CDR3 sequence reads: CASSYSIVAGENEQYF. CDR3 coding DNA: TGTGCCAGCAGTTACTCGATCGTAGCGGGAGAGAACGAGCAGTACTTC.

The J gene is TRBJ2-3, the V gene TRBV9, with TRBD2 matching 8 bases. This CDR3 contains 18 residues. Germline V CDR1 and CDR2: SGDLS, YYNGEE. V trimming: 3 bases; J trimming: 4 bases; junction bases outside the gene matches: 16. The CDR3 reads CASSDPLRVLAEPDTQYF. CDR3 bases: TGTGCCAGCAGCGACCCCCTGAGGGTACTAGCGGAACCAGATACGCAGTATTTT. Combining the CDR3 with reference TRBV9 and TRBJ2-3 gives the whole variable domain DSGVTQTPKHLITATGQRVTLRCSPRSGDLSVYWYQQSLDQGLQFLIQYYNGEERAKGNILERFSAQQFPDLHSELNLSSLELGDSALYFCASSDPLRVLAEPDTQYFGPGTRLTVL.